This note documents a single TCR beta chain sequence. The antigen is unknown. The method was immunoSEQ multiplex PCR; TCRdb's version includes in-frame clones alone and lacks a portion of them. The sample lists tens of thousands of clones, 90% to 96% occurring once. Germline assignment: CDR1 SNHLY and CDR2 FYNNEI. Trimming took off 3 bases at V and 6 bases at J, with 6 bases between the two ends. The CDR3 loop spans 12 amino acids. The sample originates from a study of cytomegalovirus exposure and HLA in healthy donors. Study-wide results and caveats: The study put some 160 TCR beta chains on its list as cytomegalovirus-associated. In vitro work confirmed that a few CMV-associated chains recognize CMV antigens.

The V and J genes are TRBV2 and TRBJ2-1; D remains ambiguous. Sequenced sample: PBMCs. The source is a woman between 18 and 29 years old in good health and CMV-seronegative. CDR3 sequence: CASSDSVNEQFF. CDR3 nucleotide sequence: TGTGCCAGCAGTGATTCCGTCAATGAGCAGTTCTTC.